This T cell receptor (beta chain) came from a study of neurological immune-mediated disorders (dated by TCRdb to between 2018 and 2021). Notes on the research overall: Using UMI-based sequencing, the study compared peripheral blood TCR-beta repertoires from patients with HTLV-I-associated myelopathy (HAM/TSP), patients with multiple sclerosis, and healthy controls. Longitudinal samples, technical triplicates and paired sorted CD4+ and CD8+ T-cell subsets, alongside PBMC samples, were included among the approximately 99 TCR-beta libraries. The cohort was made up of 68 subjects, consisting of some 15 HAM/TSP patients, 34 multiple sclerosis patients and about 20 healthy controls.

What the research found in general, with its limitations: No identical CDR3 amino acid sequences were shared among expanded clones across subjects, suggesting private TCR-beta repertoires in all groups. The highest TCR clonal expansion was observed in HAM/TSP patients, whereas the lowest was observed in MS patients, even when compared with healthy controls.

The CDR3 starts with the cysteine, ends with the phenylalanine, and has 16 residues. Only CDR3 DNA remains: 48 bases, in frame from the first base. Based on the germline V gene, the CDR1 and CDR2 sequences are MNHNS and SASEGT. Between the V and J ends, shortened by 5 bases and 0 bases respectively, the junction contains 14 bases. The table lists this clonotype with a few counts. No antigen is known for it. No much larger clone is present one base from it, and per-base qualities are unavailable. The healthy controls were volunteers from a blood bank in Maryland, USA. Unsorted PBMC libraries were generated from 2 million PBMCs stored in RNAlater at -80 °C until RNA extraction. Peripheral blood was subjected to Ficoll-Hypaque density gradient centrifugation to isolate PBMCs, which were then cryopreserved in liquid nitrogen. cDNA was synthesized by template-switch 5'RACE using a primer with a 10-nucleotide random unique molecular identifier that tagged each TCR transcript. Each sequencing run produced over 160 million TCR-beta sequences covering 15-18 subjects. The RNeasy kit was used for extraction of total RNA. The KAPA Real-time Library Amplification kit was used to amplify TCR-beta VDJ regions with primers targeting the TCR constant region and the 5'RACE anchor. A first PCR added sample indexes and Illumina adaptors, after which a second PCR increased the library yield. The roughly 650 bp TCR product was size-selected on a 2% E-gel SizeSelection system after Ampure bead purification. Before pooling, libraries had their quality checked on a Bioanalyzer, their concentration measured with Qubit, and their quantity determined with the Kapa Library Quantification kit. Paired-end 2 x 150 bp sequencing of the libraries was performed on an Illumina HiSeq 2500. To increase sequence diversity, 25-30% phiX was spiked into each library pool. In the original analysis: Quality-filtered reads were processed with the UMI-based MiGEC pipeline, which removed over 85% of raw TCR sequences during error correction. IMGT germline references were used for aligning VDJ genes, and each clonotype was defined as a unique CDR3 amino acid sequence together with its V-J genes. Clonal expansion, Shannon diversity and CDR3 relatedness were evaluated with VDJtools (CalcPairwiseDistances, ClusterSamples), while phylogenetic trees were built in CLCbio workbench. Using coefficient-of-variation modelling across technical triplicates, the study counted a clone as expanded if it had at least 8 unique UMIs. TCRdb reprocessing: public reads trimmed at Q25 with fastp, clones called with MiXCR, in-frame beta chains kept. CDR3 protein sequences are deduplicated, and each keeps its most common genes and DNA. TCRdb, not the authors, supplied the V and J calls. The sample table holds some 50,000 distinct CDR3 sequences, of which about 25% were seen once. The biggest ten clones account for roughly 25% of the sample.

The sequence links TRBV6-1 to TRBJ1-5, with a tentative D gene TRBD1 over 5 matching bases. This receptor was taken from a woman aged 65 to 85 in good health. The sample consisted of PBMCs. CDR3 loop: CASSPLGQNSNQPQHF. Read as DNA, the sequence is TGTGCCAGCAGTCCACTTGGACAAAATAGCAATCAGCCCCAGCATTTT.